These 22 T cell receptor beta chains originate from one sample sequenced in a study of beta chain features in type 1 diabetes. Every isolated RNA sample was fully reverse transcribed, so sequencing captured expressed TCRB transcripts. Data came from immunoSEQ multiplex PCR; TCRdb stores just in-frame clones and leaves some out. The sample includes around 16,000 clones, about 55% of them seen just once. Input material: stem cell memory CD4+ T cells from blood. The receptors were sampled from a woman aged 18-29 years in good health.

The V and J genes are TRBV30 and TRBJ1-4; TRBD1 agrees at 8 bases. Germline-derived CDR1 and CDR2 are GTSNPN and SVGIG (reference sequence). The CDR3 sequence is 12 residues long. The V segment lost 8 bases and the J segment 7 bases; nucleotides outside the gene matches: 6. The CDR3 spells CALDRGGEKLFF. CDR3 DNA: TGTGCCCTTGACAGGGGTGGTGAAAAACTGTTTTTT. The entire variable domain, with the rest obtained from reference TRBV30 and TRBJ1-4, is as follows: SQTIHQWPATLVQPVGSPLSLECTVEGTSNPNLYWYRQAAGRGLQLLFYSVGIGQISSEVPQNLSASRPQDRQFILSSKKLLLSDSGFYLCALDRGGEKLFFGSGTQLSVL.

V and J are TRBV29-1 and TRBJ2-2; 8 nucleotides line up with TRBD1. V was pared by 7 bases and J by 7 bases, with 8 bases of the junction left unmatched. Germline V CDR1 and CDR2: SQVTM, ANQGSEA. The CDR3 length is 13 residues. The CDR3 DNA sequence: TGCAGCGCCCGGACAGGGATGTTCGGGGAGCTGTTTTTT. Translating it yields CSARTGMFGELFF.

The chain uses TRBV30 and TRBJ2-2, with 7 bases lining up with TRBD1. CDR1 is GTSNPN, CDR2 SVGIG, per germline (reference sequence). The CDR3 runs 14 residues. The V segment lost 1 base and the J segment 5 bases; nucleotides outside the gene matches: 4. CDR3 in DNA: TGTGCCTGGAGTGGGGACAGCCGGACCGGGGAGCTGTTTTTT. Encoded protein: CAWSGDSRTGELFF.

The rearrangement uses TRBV7-3 and TRBJ2-1, with D possibly being TRBD2 (6 bases). Germline V gene data show CDR1 as SGHTA and CDR2 as FQGTGA. V gave up 0 bases and J gave up 12 bases, with 18 bases separating them. The CDR3 is 15 residues long. This CDR3 is CASSLTGTPGQGQFF. DNA of the CDR3: TGTGCCAGCAGCTTAACGGGGACTCCCGGGCAAGGGCAGTTCTTC.

This clone was detected only a few times. V and J are TRBV11-2 and TRBJ2-1; D possibly corresponds to TRBD2 (5 bases). CDR1 and CDR2 from the germline V gene are SGHAT and FQNNGV. This CDR3 comprises 14 residues. V lost 5 bases and J 4 bases, leaving 12 bases between the germline ends. CDR3 protein: CASSPLGSYNEQFF. The CDR3 coding sequence is TGTGCCAGCAGCCCACTGGGGAGTTACAATGAGCAGTTCTTC. Supplemented by reference TRBV11-2 and TRBJ2-1, the full variable domain reads EAGVAQSPRYKIIEKRQSVAFWCNPISGHATLYWYQQILGQGPKLLIQFQNNGVVDDSQLPKDRFSAERLKGVDSTLKIQPAKLEDSAVYLCASSPLGSYNEQFFGPGTRLTVL.

The chain recombines TRBV9 with TRBJ2-3; D uncertain. The CDR3 runs to 16 residues. The germline V gene encodes CDR1 SGDLS and CDR2 YYNGEE. V shed 0 bases and J shed 0 bases, with 11 bases lying between them. The CDR3 reads CASSVGAESSTDTQYF. CDR3 coding DNA: TGTGCCAGCAGCGTAGGCGCGGAAAGTAGCACAGATACGCAGTATTTT. Based on the CDR3 plus reference TRBV9 and TRBJ2-3, the full variable domain is DSGVTQTPKHLITATGQRVTLRCSPRSGDLSVYWYQQSLDQGLQFLIQYYNGEERAKGNILERFSAQQFPDLHSELNLSSLELGDSALYFCASSVGAESSTDTQYFGPGTRLTVL.

The V call is TRBV21-1, the J call TRBJ2-7; no DNA check was done on the table's D call, TRBD1. TRBV21-1 is a listed pseudogene. The CDR3 spans 17 residues. CDR3 sequence (DNA): TGTGCCAGCCACCGGGACAGGGGAGGCAGTAGTGGCTACGAGCAGTACTTC. Its translation: CASHRDRGGSSGYEQYF.

The chain joins TRBV7-9 to TRBJ2-5, with 8 bases matching TRBD2. Germline V lookup: CDR1 SEHNR, CDR2 FQNEAQ (reference sequence). V lost 2 bases and J lost 6; bases outside the gene matches: 2. The CDR3 runs to 13 residues. The CDR3: CASSLSGGQTQYF. The CDR3 DNA reads as TGTGCCAGCAGCTTAAGCGGGGGTCAGACCCAGTACTTC. Full variable domain (outside the CDR3, taken from reference TRBV7-9 and TRBJ2-5): DTGVSQNPRHKITKRGQNVTFRCDPISEHNRLYWYRQTLGQGPEFLTYFQNEAQLEKSRLLSDRFSAERPKGSFSTLEIQRTEQGDSAMYLCASSLSGGQTQYFGPGTRLLVL.

This chain links TRBV4-2 with TRBJ1-4; a weak D match, TRBD1 (5 bases). Germline loops: CDR1 LGHNA, CDR2 YNFKEQ. The CDR3 runs 16 residues. The V and J ends lost 0 bases and 8 bases respectively, with 16 bases between them. CDR3 bases: TGTGCCAGCAGCCAAGACATTGGGGGGAAGGACGAAAAACTGTTTTTT. It is translated as CASSQDIGGKDEKLFF.

This clone was seen more than once but under ten times. The chain recombines TRBV6-1 with TRBJ2-1, with D possibly matching TRBD1 (6 bases). Deletions cut 9 bases from V and 3 bases from J, with 12 bases between. This CDR3 has 13 amino acids. Germline CDR1 MNHNS, CDR2 SASEGT. CDR3 in amino acids: CASTGQVYNEQFF. The CDR3 region has the DNA TGTGCCAGTACGGGACAAGTCTACAATGAGCAGTTCTTC.

The gene calls are TRBV5-1 and TRBJ2-7; TRBD2 matches 11 bases. CDR1 is SGHRS and CDR2 is YFSETQ in the germline V gene. V lost 6 bases and J lost 2; bases outside the gene matches: 4. This CDR3 contains 14 residues. This chain's CDR3 is CASTSTSGAYEQYF. The DNA of the CDR3 is TGCGCCAGCACCTCGACTAGCGGGGCCTACGAGCAGTACTTC.

In this sample, this clone turned up a few times. The rearrangement uses TRBV9 and TRBJ2-1; 8 positions match TRBD2. CDR1 is SGDLS and CDR2 is YYNGEE in the germline V gene. V lost 2 bases and J lost 4; bases outside the gene matches: 20. The length of the CDR3 is 20 residues. CDR3 nucleotide sequence: TGTGCCAGCAGCGTTGAGGCCGTCGGGGGGGCCGGAAGTATTTACAATGAGCAGTTCTTC. Translating it yields CASSVEAVGGAGSIYNEQFF.

This clone was seen a handful of times. The chain uses TRBV10-3 and TRBJ2-1; 11 bases fit TRBD2. V trimming: 3 bases; J trimming: 8 bases; junction bases outside the gene matches: 3. CDR1 and CDR2 (germline): ENHRY, SYGVKD. The CDR3 runs to 14 residues. CDR3 in amino acids: CAISDGSGGDEQFF. For the CDR3, the DNA is TGTGCCATCAGTGACGGTAGCGGGGGGGATGAGCAGTTCTTC.

The chain joins TRBV2 to TRBJ1-2; a possible D gene is TRBD1 (6 bases). The germline V gene has CDR1 SNHLY and CDR2 FYNNEI. The CDR3 runs 15 residues. Trimming pared 4 bases from V and 4 bases from J, leaving 16 bases between. As DNA, the CDR3 is TGTGCCAGCAGTGTGGGTTTGCAGGGGACCTATGGCTACACCTTC. It codes for CASSVGLQGTYGYTF. Based on the CDR3 plus reference TRBV2 and TRBJ1-2, the full variable domain is EPEVTQTPSHQVTQMGQEVILRCVPISNHLYFYWYRQILGQKVEFLVSFYNNEISEKSEIFDDQFSVERPDGSNFTLKIRSTKLEDSAMYFCASSVGLQGTYGYTFGSGTRLTVV.

The V call is TRBV5-4, the J call TRBJ2-5; TRBD1 matches 9 bases. Germline values: CDR1 SGHNT, CDR2 YYREEE (reference sequence). The trim removed 4 bases at V and 1 base at J, leaving 17 bases unmatched. The CDR3 is made up of 19 amino acids. CDR3 sequence (DNA): TGTGCCAGCAGCGCGGGACAGGGCCGACTGCCCACAGCCCAAGAGACCCAGTACTTC. This translates into CASSAGQGRLPTAQETQYF.

The chain employs TRBV5-6 and TRBJ1-2; D may be TRBD1 (5 bases). Germline V gene data show CDR1 as SGHDT and CDR2 as YYEEEE. CDR3 length: 14 amino acids. The germline V and J ends were trimmed by 0 bases and 7 bases, with 13 bases remaining between them. The CDR3 spells CASSLARASSGYTF. The CDR3 DNA follows: TGTGCCAGCAGCTTGGCCAGGGCCAGCTCTGGCTACACCTTC. Full variable domain (remainder filled in from reference TRBV5-6 and TRBJ1-2): DAGVTQSPTHLIKTRGQQVTLRCSPKSGHDTVSWYQQALGQGPQFIFQYYEEEERQRGNFPDRFSGHQFPNYSSELNVNALLLGDSALYLCASSLARASSGYTFGSGTRLTVV.

In this sample, this clone turned up a few times. The V gene is TRBV11-2, the J gene TRBJ2-5; D is unclear. CDR3 size: 14 residues. The germline CDR1 and CDR2 sequences are SGHAT and FQNNGV. Trimming left V 1 base short and J 2 bases short, with 8 bases between. This CDR3 reads CASSLGAAQETQYF. CDR3 coding DNA: TGTGCCAGCAGCTTAGGGGCAGCACAAGAGACCCAGTACTTC.

V and J are TRBV6-6 and TRBJ2-3; 9 bases match TRBD2. CDR1 and CDR2 from the germline V gene are MNHNY and SVGAGI (reference sequence). V was clipped by 6 bases and J by 6 bases; unmatched bases: 10. The CDR3 sequence is 15 residues long. The CDR3 region is CASRPPGTSRDTQYF. CDR3 DNA sequence: TGTGCCAGCAGACCCCCCGGGACTAGCAGGGATACGCAGTATTTT.

The gene calls are TRBV7-3 and TRBJ2-1; 8 bases line up with TRBD2. Trimming removed 1 base from V and 4 bases from J; junction bases left unmatched: 6. The CDR3 is 16 residues long. Germline CDR1 is SGHTA and CDR2 is FQGTGA. The CDR3 protein is CASSLIGAGGYNEQFF. CDR3 coding DNA: TGTGCCAGCAGCTTAATAGGGGCGGGGGGTTACAATGAGCAGTTCTTC.

This clone was found a few times. This chain joins TRBV30 and TRBJ1-4, with D maybe TRBD1 (5 bases). Trimming pared 7 bases from V and 5 bases from J, leaving 8 bases between. This CDR3 is 11 amino acids long. Germline V gives CDR1 GTSNPN, CDR2 SVGIG (reference sequence). CDR3 in amino acids: CASRGNEKLFF. The CDR3 DNA reads as TGTGCCTCTCGGGGGAATGAAAAACTGTTTTTT.

The rearrangement joins TRBV18 to TRBJ2-1; TRBD2 matches 12 bases. Trimming at V came to 1 base and at J to 7 bases, leaving 5 bases not matched to a gene. Germline V CDR1 and CDR2: KGHSH, LQKENI. The CDR3 has 16 amino acids. CDR3 amino acids: CASSPLTSGRKNEQFF. The CDR3 coding sequence is TGTGCCAGCTCACCACTGACTAGCGGGAGAAAGAATGAGCAGTTCTTC.

The chain is built from TRBV30 and TRBJ2-7, with D tentatively TRBD2 (5 bases). The CDR3 has 12 residues. Germline V CDR1 and CDR2: GTSNPN, SVGIG (reference sequence). The germline V and J ends were trimmed by 2 bases and 5 bases, with 10 bases remaining between them. For the CDR3, the DNA is TGTGCCTGGAGTTCTAGCCTCCACGAGCAGTACTTC. This sequence encodes CAWSSSLHEQYF.